There are a few counts of the clone carrying this T cell receptor (beta chain). Its specificity is unknown. This sample stems from a study of beta chain features in type 1 diabetes. Study-wide results and limits: Moderate but significant shortening of TCRB CDR3s was recorded in all four CD4+ subsets from Type 1 diabetes patients. There were fewer insertions and more deletions at the VDJ junctions of type 1 diabetes patients.

The isolated RNA, all of it, was reverse transcribed, so expressed TCRB transcripts were what got sequenced. The assay was immunoSEQ multiplex PCR, and TCRdb's table has in-frame clones only and misses some. The sample records 350,000 or so clones, 20% being singletons. Trimming at V came to 7 bases and at J to 4 bases, leaving 6 bases not matched to a gene. The CDR3 runs 14 residues. From germline, CDR1 is SGDLS and CDR2 YYNGEE. This clonotype was sampled from a woman under 30 in good health. This chain connects TRBV9 to TRBJ2-3; 10 positions match TRBD1. Material: naive CD4+ T cells from blood. The CDR3 is CASGRGQGADTQYF. The CDR3 region has the DNA TGTGCCAGCGGGCGAGGACAGGGGGCAGATACGCAGTATTTT.